The rows below give T cell receptor beta chains drawn from one sample of a study of blood T cell repertoires in COVID-19. Sequencing was performed with immunoSEQ multiplex PCR; in TCRdb, only in-frame clones are kept and a portion is missing. The data contain around 130,000 clones, around four fifths of them singletons. The sequenced sample was peripheral blood. Receptor source: a woman aged 80 or older with acute or convalescent COVID-19. The CDR3 runs from the conserved cysteine through the conserved F or W. A D gene is named only where the DNA matches it firmly. Rows may omit the clone size; those that give it use once, few, many or a size class.

D,size,V,J,CDR3,DNA
TRBD2,.,TRBV5-1,TRBJ2-1,CASSVGTTVRGNEQFF,TGCGCCAGCAGCGTAGGGACTACCGTTAGGGGCAATGAGCAGTTCTTC
.,.,TRBV4-2,TRBJ1-2,CASSQGTAVAYGYTF,TGTGCCAGCAGCCAAGGGACAGCCGTAGCCTATGGCTACACCTTC
.,.,TRBV28,TRBJ1-2,CASSFGGLFYGYTF,TGTGCCAGCAGTTTTGGGGGCCTATTTTATGGCTACACCTTC
.,.,TRBV2,TRBJ2-1,CASSDLRRPINEQFF,TGTGCCAGCAGTGATTTGCGGCGCCCGATCAATGAGCAGTTCTTC
TRBD2,once,TRBV3-1/TRBV3-2,TRBJ2-3,CASSLLGSGGAGTDTQYF,TGTGCCAGCAGCCTCCTGGGTAGCGGGGGGGCGGGCACAGATACGCAGTATTTT
.,.,TRBV7-2,TRBJ1-1,CASSLGYMNTEAFF,TGTGCCAGCAGCTTAGGATACATGAACACTGAAGCTTTCTTT
TRBD1,.,TRBV27,TRBJ2-1,CASSFSLQGAGEQFF,TGTGCCAGCAGTTTCTCTCTTCAGGGGGCGGGTGAGCAGTTCTTC
TRBD2,.,TRBV28,TRBJ2-1,CASSSGGRFEQFF,TGTGCCAGCAGTAGCGGGGGCCGGTTTGAGCAGTTCTTC
.,.,TRBV5-6,TRBJ2-7,CASSFRGGEQYF,TGTGCCAGCAGCTTCAGAGGGGGCGAGCAGTACTTC
TRBD2,.,TRBV4-2,TRBJ2-3,CASSQEPSGRAVDTQYF,TGTGCCAGCAGCCAGGAGCCTAGCGGGAGGGCCGTGGATACGCAGTATTTT